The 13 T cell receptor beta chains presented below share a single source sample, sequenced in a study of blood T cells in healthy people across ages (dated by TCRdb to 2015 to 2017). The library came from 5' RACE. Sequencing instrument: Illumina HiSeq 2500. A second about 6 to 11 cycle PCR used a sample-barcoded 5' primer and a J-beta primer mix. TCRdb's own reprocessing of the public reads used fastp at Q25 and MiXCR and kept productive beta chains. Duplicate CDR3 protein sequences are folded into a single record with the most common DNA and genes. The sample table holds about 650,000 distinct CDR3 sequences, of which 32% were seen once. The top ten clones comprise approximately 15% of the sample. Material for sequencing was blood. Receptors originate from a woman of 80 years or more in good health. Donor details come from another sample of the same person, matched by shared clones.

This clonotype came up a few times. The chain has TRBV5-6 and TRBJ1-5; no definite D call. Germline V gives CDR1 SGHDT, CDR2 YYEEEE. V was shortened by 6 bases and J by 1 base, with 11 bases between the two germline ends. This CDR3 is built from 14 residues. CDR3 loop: CASIMGVSNQPQHF. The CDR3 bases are TGTGCCAGCATAATGGGAGTAAGCAATCAGCCCCAGCATTTT.

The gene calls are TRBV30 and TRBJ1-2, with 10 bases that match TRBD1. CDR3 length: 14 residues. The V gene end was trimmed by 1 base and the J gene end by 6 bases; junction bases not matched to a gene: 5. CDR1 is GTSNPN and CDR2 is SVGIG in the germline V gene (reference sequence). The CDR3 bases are TGTGCCTGGAGTGGGGACAGGGGCAGGGATGGCTACACCTTC. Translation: CAWSGDRGRDGYTF.

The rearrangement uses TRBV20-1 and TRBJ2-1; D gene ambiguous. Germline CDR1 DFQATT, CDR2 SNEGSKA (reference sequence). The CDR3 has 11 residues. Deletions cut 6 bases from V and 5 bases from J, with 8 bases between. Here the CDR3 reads CSAGVNNEQFF. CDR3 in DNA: TGCAGTGCCGGAGTAAACAATGAGCAGTTCTTC.

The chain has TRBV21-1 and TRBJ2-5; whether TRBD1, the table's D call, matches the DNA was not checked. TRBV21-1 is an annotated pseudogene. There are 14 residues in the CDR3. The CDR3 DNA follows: TGTGCCAGCAGCAGGGACAGGATTAAAGAGACCCAGCACTTC. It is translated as CASSRDRIKETQHF.

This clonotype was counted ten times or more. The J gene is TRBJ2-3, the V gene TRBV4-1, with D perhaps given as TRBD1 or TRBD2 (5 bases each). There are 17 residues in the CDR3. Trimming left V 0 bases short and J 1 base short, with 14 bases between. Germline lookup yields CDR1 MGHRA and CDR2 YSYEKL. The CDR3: CASSQDRGTFGTDTQYF. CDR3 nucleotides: TGCGCCAGCAGCCAAGATCGAGGGACCTTTGGCACAGATACGCAGTATTTT.

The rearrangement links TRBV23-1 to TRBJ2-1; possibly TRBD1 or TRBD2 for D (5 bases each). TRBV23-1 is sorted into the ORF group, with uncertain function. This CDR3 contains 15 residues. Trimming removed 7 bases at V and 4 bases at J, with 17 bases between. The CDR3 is CASIVGVGLYNEQFF. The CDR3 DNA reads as TGCGCCAGCATCGTGGGGGTTGGGCTATACAATGAGCAGTTCTTC.

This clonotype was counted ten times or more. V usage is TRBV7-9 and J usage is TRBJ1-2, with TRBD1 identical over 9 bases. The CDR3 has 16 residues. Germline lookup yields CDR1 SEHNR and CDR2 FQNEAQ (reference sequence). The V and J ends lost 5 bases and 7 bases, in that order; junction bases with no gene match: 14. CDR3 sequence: CASSVTGGGGFAGYTF. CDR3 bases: TGTGCCAGCAGCGTTACAGGGGGCGGAGGATTTGCTGGCTACACCTTC.

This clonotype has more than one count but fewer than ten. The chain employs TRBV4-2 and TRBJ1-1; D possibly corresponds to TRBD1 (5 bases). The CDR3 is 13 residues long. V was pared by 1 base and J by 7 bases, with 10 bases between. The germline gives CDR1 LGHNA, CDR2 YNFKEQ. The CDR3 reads CASSQGGSSEAFF. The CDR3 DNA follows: TGTGCCAGCAGCCAAGGGGGCTCGAGTGAAGCTTTCTTT.

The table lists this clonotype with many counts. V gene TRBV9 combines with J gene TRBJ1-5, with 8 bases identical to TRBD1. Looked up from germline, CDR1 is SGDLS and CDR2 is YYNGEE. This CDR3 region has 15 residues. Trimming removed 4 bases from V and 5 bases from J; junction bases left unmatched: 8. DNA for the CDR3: TGTGCCAGCAGCTTTACAGGGGGACGTGATCAGCCCCAGCATTTT. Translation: CASSFTGGRDQPQHF.

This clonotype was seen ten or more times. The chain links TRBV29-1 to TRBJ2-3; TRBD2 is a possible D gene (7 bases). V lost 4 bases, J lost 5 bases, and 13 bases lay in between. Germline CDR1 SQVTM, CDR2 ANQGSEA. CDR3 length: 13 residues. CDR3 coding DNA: TGCAGCGTTGGTGGGGGGGGCCTAGATACGCAGTATTTT. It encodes CSVGGGGLDTQYF.

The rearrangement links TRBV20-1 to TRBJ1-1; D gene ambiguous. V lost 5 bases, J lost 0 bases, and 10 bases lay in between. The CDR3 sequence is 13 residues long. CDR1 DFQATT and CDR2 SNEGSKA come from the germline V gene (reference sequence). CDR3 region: CSAGGIMNTEAFF. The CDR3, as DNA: TGCAGTGCTGGAGGGATCATGAACACTGAAGCTTTCTTT.

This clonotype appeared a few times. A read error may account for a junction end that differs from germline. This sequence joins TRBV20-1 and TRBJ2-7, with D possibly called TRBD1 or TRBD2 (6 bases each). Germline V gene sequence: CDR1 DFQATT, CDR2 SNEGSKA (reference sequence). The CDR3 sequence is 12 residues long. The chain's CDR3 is CSAKRGAGEQDF. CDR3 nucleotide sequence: TGCAGCGCCAAGAGGGGGGCGGGCGAGCAGGACTTC.

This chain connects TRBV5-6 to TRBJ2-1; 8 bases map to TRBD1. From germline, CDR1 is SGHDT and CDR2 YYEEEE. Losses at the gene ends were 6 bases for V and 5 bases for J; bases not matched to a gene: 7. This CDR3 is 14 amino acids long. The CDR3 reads CASILTGVHNEQFF. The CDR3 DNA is TGTGCCAGCATCCTGACAGGGGTCCACAATGAGCAGTTCTTC.